The 20 T cell receptor beta chains below all came from one sample that was sequenced in a study of neurological immune-mediated disorders. Via MiXCR, TCRdb re-called the 5' RACE reads, giving one row per CDR3 protein. The table records just under 20,000 distinct CDR3 sequences, 6% to 8.5% of them present only once. Specimen: CD8+ T cells from blood. The receptor set was obtained from a woman aged 25-40 years with HTLV-1-associated myelopathy (HAM/TSP).

J is TRBJ2-7 and V is TRBV7-9; D is tentatively TRBD1 or TRBD2 (5 bases each). V lost 1 base and J lost 6, with 7 bases in between. CDR3 length: 12 amino acids. CDR1 SEHNR and CDR2 FQNEAQ come from the germline V gene (reference sequence). In DNA form, the CDR3 reads TGTGCCAGCAGCTTAGGGGACGCCGAGCAGTACTTC. Translated, it gives CASSLGDAEQYF.

This clonotype showed up many times. The chain is built from TRBV7-9 and TRBJ2-3, with TRBD2 matching 7 bases. Germline CDR1 reads SEHNR; CDR2 reads FQNEAQ (reference sequence). The CDR3 runs 15 residues. With V trimmed by 2 bases and J by 2 bases, 4 bases remained unmatched. The CDR3 here is CASSLSAGPTDTQYF. CDR3 coding DNA: TGTGCCAGCAGCTTATCAGCGGGGCCCACAGATACGCAGTATTTT.

This clonotype was found many times. The chain uses TRBV3-1 and TRBJ2-7; D is unresolved. V lost 1 base to trimming and J lost 4 bases, with 8 bases between them. In germline, CDR1 is LGHDT, CDR2 YNNKEL (reference sequence). The CDR3 is made up of 13 amino acids. The DNA for the CDR3 is TGTGCCAGCAGCCAAGCCACAGTTTACGAGCAGTACTTC. The encoded protein is CASSQATVYEQYF.

This clonotype came up many times. V usage is TRBV19 and J usage is TRBJ1-1; 7 positions agree with TRBD1. The trim removed 5 bases at V and 7 bases at J, leaving 10 bases unmatched. CDR3 size: 14 residues. CDR1 is LNHDA and CDR2 is SQIVND in the germline V gene (reference sequence). The CDR3 reads CASSFRFGQDEAFF. CDR3 sequence (DNA): TGTGCCAGTAGTTTTAGGTTCGGACAGGATGAAGCTTTCTTT.

This clonotype was counted ten times or more. The gene calls are TRBV10-3 and TRBJ2-2; D remains ambiguous. The CDR3 extends over 13 amino acids. The V gene lost 4 bases and the J gene lost 1 base, with 4 bases spanning the gap. Germline V gene sequence: CDR1 ENHRY, CDR2 SYGVKD. The CDR3 reads CAISAENTGELFF. The CDR3 nucleotides are TGTGCCATCAGTGCGGAGAACACCGGGGAGCTGTTTTTT.

By share of the sample, this clonotype is medium-sized. The gene calls are TRBV29-1 and TRBJ1-1; unclear D gene. Deletions cut 4 bases from V and 5 bases from J, with 14 bases between. The CDR3 totals 13 residues. The V gene's germline CDR1 is SQVTM and CDR2 ANQGSEA. CDR3 sequence reads: CSVGAGEGTEAFF. The DNA of the CDR3 is TGCAGCGTTGGTGCAGGAGAGGGAACTGAAGCTTTCTTT.

This clonotype was counted ten times or more. The gene calls are TRBV5-1 and TRBJ1-1, with D unresolved. The V gene's germline CDR1 is SGHRS and CDR2 YFSETQ. V lost 3 bases, J lost 5 bases, and 8 bases lay in between. The length of the CDR3 is 12 residues. The CDR3 loop reads CASSSDPTEAFF. The CDR3 region has the DNA TGCGCCAGCAGCTCGGACCCGACTGAAGCTTTCTTT.

In its sample, this clonotype was seen many times. The chain recombines TRBV5-1 with TRBJ1-1; 9 nucleotides align to TRBD1. Per the germline V gene, CDR1 is SGHRS and CDR2 is YFSETQ. This CDR3 comprises 20 residues. Trimming cost V 1 base and J 3 bases; bases outside gene matches: 19. The CDR3, as DNA: TGCGCCAGCAGCTTGTTTTTAAGGACCTTACCTAACAGGGGGCACACTGAAGCTTTCTTT. It encodes CASSLFLRTLPNRGHTEAFF.

In the case of this clonotype: This is likely a read error, given that the CDR3 carries no conserved phenylalanine or tryptophan at its end. The rearrangement joins TRBV7-2 to TRBJ2-7, with TRBD2 as a possible D gene (6 bases). The germline gives CDR1 SGHTA, CDR2 FQGNSA. V gave up 2 bases and J gave up 6 bases, with 14 bases separating them. The CDR3 contains 14 residues. This CDR3 is CASSLWGGNGEQYL. The CDR3 DNA reads TGTGCCAGCAGCTTATGGGGAGGCAACGGCGAGCAGTACCTC.

This clonotype was observed at least ten times. The CDR3 bases are TGTGCCAGCAGTTATGTAGCGGGGAGCACAGATACGCAGTATTTT. Translated, it gives CASSYVAGSTDTQYF. The chain combines TRBV6-6 with TRBJ2-3, with 8 positions matching TRBD2. The CDR3 spans 15 residues. Germline V lookup: CDR1 MNHNY, CDR2 SVGAGI (reference sequence). Trimming cost V 3 bases and J 0 bases; bases outside gene matches: 2.

As concerns this clonotype: A much more abundant neighbour one base away suggests this may be a read error. CDR3: CASSSRTGSNQSQHF. CDR3 bases: TGTGCCAGCAGCTCCCGGACAGGTAGCAATCAGTCCCAGCATTTT. The chain links TRBV7-8 to TRBJ1-5, with 7 positions matching TRBD1. The CDR3 consists of 15 residues. Germline CDR1 is SGHVS and CDR2 is FQNEAQ.

At least ten counts were recorded for this clonotype. This rearrangement joins TRBV15 to TRBJ2-3; TRBD2 aligns across 10 bases. V gave up 2 bases and J gave up 0 bases; unmatched junction bases: 14. The CDR3 consists of 20 residues. Germline CDR1 and CDR2: LNHNV and YYDKDF (reference sequence). For the CDR3, the DNA is TGTGCCACCAGCAGACATCACCTGACTAGCGGGTATGATAGCACAGATACGCAGTATTTT. Translation gives CATSRHHLTSGYDSTDTQYF.

This clonotype was counted at least ten times. The chain carries TRBV12-3 or TRBV12-4 and TRBJ2-1; no clear D. V gave up 3 bases and J gave up 7 bases, with 7 bases separating them. There are 12 residues in the CDR3. The CDR3 loop is CASSFVGNEQFF. CDR3 DNA sequence: TGTGCCAGCAGTTTCGTGGGGAATGAGCAGTTCTTC.

This clonotype was recorded at least ten times. The V gene is TRBV29-1, the J gene TRBJ1-2, with 9 bases identical to TRBD1. This CDR3 has 15 residues. Germline CDR1 reads SQVTM; CDR2 reads ANQGSEA. The V gene end was trimmed by 3 bases and the J gene end by 6 bases; junction bases not matched to a gene: 11. The chain's CDR3 is CSVEVEPGQGHGYTF. CDR3 sequence (DNA): TGCAGCGTTGAGGTCGAACCGGGACAGGGACATGGCTACACCTTC.

In its sample, this clonotype was seen many times. The chain links TRBV7-9 to TRBJ1-2, with 9 bases aligning to TRBD1. Germline V lookup: CDR1 SEHNR, CDR2 FQNEAQ (reference sequence). The ends lost 4 bases at V and 4 bases at J; junction bases unmatched: 10. The CDR3 runs 16 residues. In nucleotides, the CDR3 is TGTGCCAGCAGCTCTGGAGTTTGGGGACAGGGCTATGGCTACACCTTC. This sequence encodes CASSSGVWGQGYGYTF.

This clonotype was recorded at least ten times. The chain combines TRBV9 with TRBJ2-1; D uncertain. V was shortened by 0 bases and J by 8 bases, with 12 bases between the two germline ends. The CDR3 loop spans 14 amino acids. Germline V gives CDR1 SGDLS, CDR2 YYNGEE. In DNA form, the CDR3 reads TGTGCCAGCAGCGTAGAAGCGCGGCCGGATGAGCAGTTCTTC. Residues: CASSVEARPDEQFF.

In its sample, this clonotype was seen many times. This chain links TRBV9 with TRBJ1-1, with 8 positions matching TRBD1. This CDR3 has 16 amino acids. Germline loops: CDR1 SGDLS, CDR2 YYNGEE. The J segment lost 5 bases and the V segment lost 0 bases, leaving 9 bases of the junction unmatched. The CDR3 region is CASSVGPGGSGTEAFF. The DNA of the CDR3 is TGTGCCAGCAGCGTAGGCCCAGGGGGCTCTGGGACTGAAGCTTTCTTT.

The sample holds many counts of this clonotype. V gene TRBV15 combines with J gene TRBJ2-7; possible D gene TRBD1, 6 bases. The CDR3 totals 17 residues. Germline CDR1 and CDR2: LNHNV and YYDKDF (reference sequence). Trimming cost V 4 bases and J 5 bases, with 24 bases left between them. CDR3 coding DNA: TGTGCCACCAGCAACGCCCTCGGAAGACAGGATTTCCACGAGCAGTACTTC. It encodes CATSNALGRQDFHEQYF.

This clonotype was seen ten or more times. The chain combines TRBV7-8 with TRBJ2-7, with D possibly being TRBD1 (6 bases). Per the germline V gene, CDR1 is SGHVS and CDR2 is FQNEAQ. Deletions cut 5 bases from V and 3 bases from J, with 23 bases between. The CDR3 is 17 amino acids. This CDR3 is CASSIGRPGQRSYEQYF. CDR3 nucleotide sequence: TGTGCCAGCAGCATAGGCCGACCGGGACAAAGAAGCTACGAGCAGTACTTC.

The CDR3 region has the DNA TGCAGCGTGCGGCGAACCCGCCTCACAGATACGCAGTATTTT. Protein product: CSVRRTRLTDTQYF. The V gene is TRBV29-1, the J gene TRBJ2-3; D is ambiguous. The CDR3 is 14 residues long. In germline, CDR1 is SQVTM, CDR2 ANQGSEA. V gave up 6 bases and J gave up 2 bases, with 15 bases separating them.